Sequencing of this TCR beta chain was carried out in a study of human T cells and chemical hapten exposure. This clonotype was observed at least ten times. Total RNA came from unfractionated whole blood. Each CDR3 protein gets one entry after TCRdb re-called the 5' RACE reads with MiXCR. The table lists more than 140,000 distinct CDR3 sequences, over 3.5% of them singletons. Between the trimmed V and J ends, which lost 5 bases and 1 base, there was a span of 12 bases. The germline V gene encodes CDR1 MDHEN and CDR2 SYDVKM. The CDR3 is made up of 14 amino acids. The chain has TRBV28 and TRBJ2-7; D uncertain. The receptor was isolated from a female donor in good health. The CDR3 DNA follows: TGTGCCAGCAGTACCCCCGCCGGGTCCTACGAGCAGTACTTC. Its protein product is CASSTPAGSYEQYF.